This T cell receptor beta chain is drawn from a study of cytomegalovirus exposure and HLA in healthy donors. V lost 4 bases and J lost 7; bases outside the gene matches: 15. The CDR3 runs 17 residues. From germline, CDR1 is SGHRS and CDR2 YFSETQ. PCR involved 60 Vbeta and 13 Jbeta primers. This table comes from immunoSEQ multiplex PCR, and its TCRdb copy is limited to in-frame clones, with some not included. Of 150,000 to 200,000 clones listed, about four fifths are singletons. J is TRBJ2-1 and V is TRBV5-1; the match to TRBD2 covers 9 bases. The sample comprised PBMCs. The receptor was derived from a boy younger than 18 in good health and CMV-seronegative. CDR3 protein: CASSTRGRGGGTNEQFF. CDR3 DNA: TGCGCCAGCAGCACCCGCGGGAGGGGTGGTGGGACGAATGAGCAGTTCTTC.